The clone carrying this T cell receptor beta chain was found many times. Its specificity is not known. MiXCR, applied by TCRdb to the 5' RACE reads, yields one record per CDR3 protein. The top ten hold 6% to 9% of the sample, which has tens of thousands of distinct CDR3 sequences, around 6% seen once. Trimming stripped 4 bases from V and 6 bases from J, with 10 bases between. The CDR3 spans 14 residues. The sample is drawn from a study of early T cells in non-severe SARS-CoV-2 infection. The study's findings and limits: VDJdb-based matching was biased toward anti-spike CD8 responses and missed private and CD4 specificities.

The clonotype originates from an adult who was a healthcare worker with PCR-confirmed SARS-CoV-2 infection or an uninfected control (not recorded which). Sequencing input: whole blood. The J gene is TRBJ1-6, the V gene TRBV12-3 or TRBV12-4; D is unclear. CDR3: CASSSDAINSPLHF. CDR3 nucleotides: TGTGCCAGCAGTTCTGACGCCATTAATTCACCCCTCCACTTT.